This T cell receptor beta chain was found in a study of blood T cell repertoires in COVID-19. As for the study in general: PBMCs, B-cell-depleted T cells, or T cells provided the cDNA or gDNA that made up the material.

As originally analysed: Estimates of nucleated cell counts were drawn from the amplification of reference gene primers. Here immunoSEQ multiplex PCR was the method, and the copy in TCRdb shows in-frame clones only, minus some. The DNA was the basis for D and trimming; V, J and clone size are from that table. The table includes 240,000 or so clones, 85% to 90% detected once. The V end was cut by 5 bases, the J end by 11 bases, with 17 bases between. The CDR3 loop spans 14 amino acids. The V gene's germline CDR1 is SGHRS and CDR2 YFSETQ. The TCR originated in a man between 45 and 60 years old who had been exposed to COVID-19. The chain uses TRBV5-1 and TRBJ1-6, with D tentatively TRBD1 (5 bases). The source material was PBMCs or T cells enriched from blood (not recorded which). The chain's CDR3 is CASRETADTTPLHF. The DNA for the CDR3 is TGCGCCAGCAGGGAGACAGCCGATACGACACCCCTCCACTTT.